This TCR beta chain was profiled in a study of blood T cells in healthy people across ages (dated by TCRdb to 2015 to 2017). Some background on the complete study: In model experiments, roughly one uniquely barcoded TCR beta cDNA molecule per two T cells was captured by template switching. The donors were split into four age groups: young (average about 15 years), middle-aged (39), aged (over 55) and long-lived (approximately 80). Using the same blood draw, the study looked at two additional independent replicas of 1 million unique cDNA reads for two donors, one aged 18 to 30 and the other aged 80 or older. Donors of different ages were randomly distributed across sequencing lanes to avoid experimental bias. Using deep sequencing normalized with unique cDNA molecular identifiers, the study measured how TCR beta repertoire diversity changes with age. Study-level results and caveats: As age increased, observed TCR beta diversity per million T cells dropped in a roughly linear way, and a significant reduction was already evident by age 40. Compared with the aged group, the long-lived group had more naive CD4+ T cells, fewer expanded clones and increased TCR diversity, a pattern suggesting age selection. Estimates of total diversity based on one million sequenced T cells were regarded as lower bounds and as underestimates. Because donor CMV infection status was unknown, age-related changes in expanded clonotypes were potentially confounded. There was a strong correlation between observed TCR beta diversity and the percentage of naive T cells measured by flow cytometry. Bulk unsorted PBMC profiling prevented conclusive comparison of naive and antigen-experienced compartments.

Systemically healthy Caucasian individuals from Russia, some 38 in total and aged about 6 to 100 years, were included as donors. Around 10 milliliters of peripheral blood were drawn from each donor into EDTA-treated Vacutainer tubes. Ficoll-Paque density-gradient centrifugation was used to isolate PBMCs, with at least 6.5 million per sample. Total RNA was extracted from PBMCs with Trizol reagent, with at least 6 micrograms obtained per sample. The percentages of naive CD45RAhigh/CD27high T cells were determined by flow cytometry on a PBMC aliquot from every donor. This clonotype was seen more than once but under ten times. Its binding antigen is unknown. Base qualities are not provided; no much larger clone lies one nucleotide away. The library was prepared using 5' RACE. Sequencing instrument: Illumina HiSeq 2500. A second 7 to 11 cycle PCR used a sample-barcoded 5' primer and a J-beta primer mix. A template-switch 5' adaptor carrying 12 random nucleotides introduced a unique molecular identifier onto each TCR beta cDNA molecule. At least 3 million CDR3-containing paired-end reads were obtained from each sample. First-strand cDNA was synthesized from all RNA with the Mint cDNA synthesis kit, primed by a TRBC-specific oligonucleotide. Following uracil-DNA glycosylase treatment, a first 18-cycle PCR with universal primers M1SS and BC2_uni_R was performed on all cDNA. As for the authors' bioinformatics: For normalization, 1 million high-quality reads were randomly selected from each sample, with every read carrying a distinct molecular identifier. Instead of being binned into consensus sequences, reads with shared molecular identifiers were discarded. CDR3 identification, clonotype clustering and error correction used MiTCR with a Q25 quality threshold and the strictest error-elimination algorithm. A nonparametric unseen species model with Euler transformation was used to estimate lower-bound total TCR beta diversity. Using fastp trimming at Q25 and MiXCR clonotype assembly, TCRdb reanalyzed the public sequencing data and kept in-frame beta chains. Identical CDR3 protein sequences are pooled into one entry, listed with their most common genes and DNA. TCRdb's processing, not the authors' own work, is the source of the V and J calls. In this sample the table shows about 1.4 million distinct CDR3 sequences, 55% to 75% of which occur a single time. The ten top clones hold more than 6% of the sample.

Sample: blood. The TCR comes from a man in his late teens or twenties in good health.

The encoded CDR3 is CASSSRLAGDGYEQYF. The base sequence is TGTGCCAGCAGTTCGCGACTAGCGGGAGATGGTTACGAGCAGTACTTC. The receptor chain draws on TRBV12-3 or TRBV12-4 and TRBJ2-7, with 12 bases aligning to TRBD2. Ends trimmed: V by 4 bases, J by 4 bases; bases unmatched to a gene: 8. Taken from cysteine to phenylalanine, the CDR3 has 16 residues. Kept here is only the CDR3 DNA, which spans 48 bases and is read in frame from base 1.